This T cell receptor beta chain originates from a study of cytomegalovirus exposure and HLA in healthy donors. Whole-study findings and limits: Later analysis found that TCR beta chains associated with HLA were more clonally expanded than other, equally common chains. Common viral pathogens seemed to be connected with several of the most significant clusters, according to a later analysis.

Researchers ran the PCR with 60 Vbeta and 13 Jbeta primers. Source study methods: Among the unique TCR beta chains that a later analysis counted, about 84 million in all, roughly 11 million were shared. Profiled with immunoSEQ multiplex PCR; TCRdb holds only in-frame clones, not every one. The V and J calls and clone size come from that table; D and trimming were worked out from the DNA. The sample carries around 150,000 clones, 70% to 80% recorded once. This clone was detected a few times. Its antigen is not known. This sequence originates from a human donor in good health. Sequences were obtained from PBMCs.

CDR3 protein: CASSYRAGPPYEQYF. CDR3 nucleotides: TGTGCCAGCAGTTACAGGGCGGGGCCGCCCTACGAGCAGTACTTC. V usage is TRBV6-6 and J usage is TRBJ2-7; D perhaps matches TRBD2 (6 bases). Germline loops: CDR1 MNHNY, CDR2 SVGAGI (reference sequence). There are 15 residues in the CDR3. V was trimmed by 2 bases and J by 2 bases, leaving 13 bases between them.